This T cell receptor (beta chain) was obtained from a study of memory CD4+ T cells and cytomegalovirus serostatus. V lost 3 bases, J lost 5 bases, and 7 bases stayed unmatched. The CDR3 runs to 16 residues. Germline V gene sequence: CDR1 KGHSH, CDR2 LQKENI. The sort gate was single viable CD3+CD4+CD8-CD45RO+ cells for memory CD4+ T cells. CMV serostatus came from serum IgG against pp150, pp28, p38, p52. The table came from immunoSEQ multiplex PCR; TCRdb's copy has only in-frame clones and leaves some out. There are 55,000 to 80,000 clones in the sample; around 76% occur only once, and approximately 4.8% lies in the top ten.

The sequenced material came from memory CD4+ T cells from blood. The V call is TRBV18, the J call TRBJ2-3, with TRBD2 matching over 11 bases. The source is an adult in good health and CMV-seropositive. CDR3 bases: TGTGCCAGCTCACCGATCGGGACTAGCGGAGGAGATACGCAGTATTTT. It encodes CASSPIGTSGGDTQYF.